The present T cell receptor (beta chain) was sequenced within a study of blood T cell repertoires in COVID-19. The overall study: PBMCs, B-cell-depleted T cells, or T cells were the source of the cDNA or gDNA that made up the material.

The CDR3 extends over 14 amino acids. Germline values: CDR1 GTSNPN, CDR2 SVGIG (reference sequence). J was trimmed by 7 bases and V by 2 bases; bases with no gene match: 5. Profiling relied on immunoSEQ multiplex PCR, and the TCRdb table lists in-frame clones only, not all of them. Of under 450,000 clones detected, around 88% appear once; the ten largest clones hold roughly 12%. In this sample, this clone turned up a few times. In Seattle, patients joined the study during active infection and were tracked longitudinally. The sequence was obtained from a woman in her 50s with COVID-19, enrolled during active disease. This chain joins TRBV30 and TRBJ1-6; TRBD1 matches at 7 bases. Input material: peripheral blood. CDR3 nucleotides: TGTGCCTGGAGTCCGGGGACAGACAATTCACCCCTCCACTTT. Protein: CAWSPGTDNSPLHF.